A single sample is the source of the 24 T cell receptor beta chains below, sequenced in a study of shared clonotypes between healthy human individuals. Data came from immunoSEQ multiplex PCR; TCRdb stores just in-frame clones and leaves some out. The sample yields 950,000 to 1,100,000 clones, around four fifths seen once. The specimen was memory CD4+ T cells sorted from blood. Stated subset: CD45RA-negative fraction. The receptor source for this set is a man aged 18 to 30 in good health.

This clone turned up a few times. The V gene is TRBV7-3, the J gene TRBJ2-3; D is perhaps TRBD2 (5 bases). The CDR3 extends over 15 amino acids. Germline V CDR1 and CDR2: SGHTA, FQGTGA. The ends were cut back, 0 bases at V and 2 bases at J, with 9 bases in the middle. This CDR3 is CASSLTSAVTDTQYF. DNA of the CDR3: TGTGCCAGCAGCTTAACTAGCGCCGTCACAGATACGCAGTATTTT.

V is TRBV5-6 and J is TRBJ1-1, with D uncertain. The CDR3 covers 14 residues. CDR1 is SGHDT and CDR2 is YYEEEE in the germline V gene. Trimming removed 4 bases from V and 1 base from J, with 11 bases in between. CDR3 nucleotides: TGTGCCAGCAGCCGCCTGGGGTGGAACACTGAAGCTTTCTTT. Translated, it gives CASSRLGWNTEAFF.

The CDR3 region has the DNA TGCAGCGGGACCGGGCCCTCGGGAGAGACCCAGTACTTC. This sequence encodes CSGTGPSGETQYF. The chain couples TRBV29-1 to TRBJ2-5; D ambiguous. Trimming stripped 7 bases from V and 4 bases from J, with 16 bases between. The CDR3 is made up of 13 amino acids. Germline lookup yields CDR1 SQVTM and CDR2 ANQGSEA.

A note on this clone: Other DNA sequences in this sample translate to the same CDR3. The rearrangement joins TRBV30 to TRBJ1-2, with D unresolved. With 4 bases removed from V and 2 bases from J, the gap between germline ends came to 20 bases. From germline, CDR1 is GTSNPN and CDR2 SVGIG (reference sequence). This CDR3 has 16 residues. Here the CDR3 DNA reads TGTGCCTGGATCAGCCCCTCGGACTCCCGCAACTATGGCTACACCTTC. Protein: CAWISPSDSRNYGYTF. Based on the CDR3 plus reference TRBV30 and TRBJ1-2, the full variable domain is SQTIHQWPATLVQPVGSPLSLECTVEGTSNPNLYWYRQAAGRGLQLLFYSVGIGQISSEVPQNLSASRPQDRQFILSSKKLLLSDSGFYLCAWISPSDSRNYGYTFGSGTRLTVV.

This clone was counted once. The chain carries TRBV5-1 and TRBJ1-4; perhaps TRBD1 as D (5 bases). This CDR3 contains 14 residues. Germline assignment: CDR1 SGHRS and CDR2 YFSETQ. The ends were cut back, 4 bases at V and 6 bases at J, with 13 bases in the middle. The CDR3 bases are TGCGCCAGCAGCATGGGACCGGCTGATGAAAAACTGTTTTTT. Its protein is CASSMGPADEKLFF.

The rearrangement joins TRBV5-1 to TRBJ1-6, with a weak D call TRBD1 (5 bases). The CDR3 totals 13 residues. V was trimmed by 5 bases and J by 7 bases, leaving 10 bases between them. Germline V gene lookup returns CDR1 SGHRS and CDR2 YFSETQ. This chain's CDR3 is CASRKAGNSPLHF. The DNA for the CDR3 is TGCGCCAGCAGGAAGGCAGGGAATTCACCCCTCCACTTT.

A note on this clone: The sample holds other DNA sequences that translate to the same CDR3. V is TRBV9 and J is TRBJ1-6; D perhaps matches TRBD1 (5 bases). V was cut by 2 bases and J by 7 bases, with 13 bases left in between. This CDR3 has 15 residues. Germline V CDR1 and CDR2: SGDLS, YYNGEE. The CDR3 DNA reads as TGTGCCAGCAGCGTGGGATGGGGGGTAAATTCACCCCTCCACTTT. Encoded protein: CASSVGWGVNSPLHF.

V gene TRBV18 combines with J gene TRBJ1-4; D ambiguous. CDR1 KGHSH and CDR2 LQKENI come from the germline V gene. This CDR3 contains 13 residues. Trimming left V 6 bases short and J 11 bases short, with 16 bases between. CDR3 sequence: CASSGTNFEKLFF. CDR3 DNA: TGTGCCAGCTCGGGAACAAATTTTGAGAAACTGTTTTTT.

The chain is built from TRBV2 and TRBJ2-3; D gene unclear. V was pared by 7 bases and J by 6 bases, with 11 bases between. The CDR3 length is 12 residues. Germline loops: CDR1 SNHLY, CDR2 FYNNEI. CDR3: CASTPEADTQYF. CDR3 nucleotide sequence: TGTGCCAGCACGCCTGAGGCGGATACGCAGTATTTT.

The rearrangement joins TRBV4-2 to TRBJ2-1; a weak D match, TRBD2 (5 bases). This CDR3 is built from 13 residues. The V gene's germline CDR1 is LGHNA and CDR2 YNFKEQ. Deletions cut 0 bases from V and 8 bases from J, with 8 bases between. CDR3: CASSQDGGYEQFF. For the CDR3, the DNA is TGTGCCAGCAGCCAAGATGGAGGCTATGAGCAGTTCTTC.

This chain connects TRBV6-5 to TRBJ2-3, with D perhaps being TRBD1 or TRBD2 (5 bases each). Trimming stripped 6 bases from V and 1 base from J, with 11 bases between. Germline V gene data show CDR1 as MNHEY and CDR2 as SVGAGI. The CDR3 totals 14 residues. The CDR3 DNA follows: TGTGCCAGCAGGAGGGACGGAGGCACAGATACGCAGTATTTT. The encoded protein is CASRRDGGTDTQYF.

The V call is TRBV19, the J call TRBJ1-4; TRBD1 agrees at 9 bases. This CDR3 region has 16 residues. CDR1 is LNHDA, CDR2 SQIVND, per germline (reference sequence). J lost 5 bases, V lost 0 bases, and 4 bases had no gene match. The DNA of the CDR3 is TGTGCCAGTAGTATAGAGGGGACAGGGCGAAATGAAAAACTGTTTTTT. It translates to CASSIEGTGRNEKLFF.

V and J are TRBV2 and TRBJ2-3; tentatively, D is TRBD1 (6 bases). This CDR3 is built from 15 residues. From germline, CDR1 is SNHLY and CDR2 FYNNEI. V was shortened by 8 bases and J by 2 bases, with 17 bases between the two germline ends. The CDR3: CASRHPRDITDTQYF. The CDR3, as DNA: TGTGCCAGCCGGCATCCTCGGGACATCACAGATACGCAGTATTTT.

The chain joins TRBV2 to TRBJ2-7; 7 bases match TRBD2. The germline CDR1 and CDR2 sequences are SNHLY and FYNNEI. This CDR3 spans 14 amino acids. J gave up 2 bases and V 7 bases, and 8 bases lay outside the gene matches. Written as DNA, the CDR3 is TGTGCCAGCAAGGGTAGCGGGCCGACCTACGAGCAGTACTTC. Translated, it gives CASKGSGPTYEQYF. The whole variable domain, filled in from reference TRBV2 and TRBJ2-7, reads EPEVTQTPSHQVTQMGQEVILRCVPISNHLYFYWYRQILGQKVEFLVSFYNNEISEKSEIFDDQFSVERPDGSNFTLKIRSTKLEDSAMYFCASKGSGPTYEQYFGPGTRLTVT.

The chain is built from TRBV18 and TRBJ1-1; a weak D match, TRBD1 (6 bases). Germline assignment: CDR1 KGHSH and CDR2 LQKENI. The CDR3 contains 14 residues. Trimming removed 8 bases from V and 1 base from J, with 14 bases in between. CDR3 in amino acids: CASRDIGGNTEAFF. The CDR3 DNA reads TGTGCCAGCCGCGACATAGGGGGGAACACTGAAGCTTTCTTT.

Note on this clone: Within the sample, other DNA sequences also encode this same CDR3. The chain links TRBV6-5 to TRBJ2-2; TRBD2 aligns across 7 bases. The CDR3 is 15 residues long. Trimming removed 5 bases from V and 2 bases from J; junction bases left unmatched: 5. Germline V CDR1 and CDR2: MNHEY, SVGAGI. CDR3 loop: CASSRASGNTGELFF. Here the CDR3 DNA reads TGTGCCAGCAGTCGGGCTAGCGGTAACACCGGGGAGCTGTTTTTT.

There are a few counts of this clone. The chain links TRBV5-4 to TRBJ1-1, with D maybe TRBD1 (5 bases). V was shortened by 7 bases and J by 5 bases, with 18 bases between the two germline ends. The CDR3 runs to 14 residues. Germline CDR1 and CDR2: SGHNT and YYREEE (reference sequence). DNA of the CDR3: TGTGCCAGCGGTACGGCGCCGGGGGTTACTGAAGCTTTCTTT. Its protein product is CASGTAPGVTEAFF.

This rearrangement joins TRBV4-2 to TRBJ1-4, with D tentatively TRBD1 (6 bases). This CDR3 has 14 residues. V was pared by 4 bases and J by 4 bases, with 10 bases between. The germline V gene encodes CDR1 LGHNA and CDR2 YNFKEQ. CDR3 sequence (DNA): TGTGCCAGCAGCCCGGACAGAGTTAATGAAAAACTGTTTTTT. This encodes CASSPDRVNEKLFF.

V gene TRBV6-5 combines with J gene TRBJ2-3; 12 bases match TRBD2. The CDR3 has 16 amino acids. CDR1 and CDR2 from the germline V gene are MNHEY and SVGAGI. Trimming at V came to 0 bases and at J to 5 bases, leaving 3 bases not matched to a gene. The CDR3 sequence is CASSYSLAGGGDTQYF. For the CDR3, the DNA is TGTGCCAGCAGTTACTCACTAGCGGGGGGCGGAGATACGCAGTATTTT.

The chain combines TRBV5-4 with TRBJ1-1; TRBD1 matches at 9 bases. CDR1 is SGHNT and CDR2 is YYREEE in the germline V gene (reference sequence). V lost 2 bases and J lost 1; bases outside the gene matches: 3. The CDR3 length is 15 residues. The CDR3: CASSFTGGGNTEAFF. The DNA for the CDR3 is TGTGCCAGCAGCTTCACAGGGGGCGGGAACACTGAAGCTTTCTTT. Using reference TRBV5-4 and TRBJ1-1 for the parts outside the CDR3, the full variable domain is ETGVTQSPTHLIKTRGQQVTLRCSSQSGHNTVSWYQQALGQGPQFIFQYYREEENGRGNFPPRFSGLQFPNYSSELNVNALELDDSALYLCASSFTGGGNTEAFFGQGTRLTVV.

Only one count was recorded for this clone. The J gene is TRBJ1-1, the V gene TRBV5-1; 10 positions agree with TRBD1. Germline V CDR1 and CDR2: SGHRS, YFSETQ. J lost 4 bases, V lost 4 bases, and 7 bases had no gene match. The CDR3 contains 15 residues. Here the CDR3 DNA reads TGCGCCAGCAGCCCCCGACAGGGGGCGGGCACTGAAGCTTTCTTT. Protein product: CASSPRQGAGTEAFF. The full variable domain, completed using reference TRBV5-1 and TRBJ1-1, is KAGVTQTPRYLIKTRGQQVTLSCSPISGHRSVSWYQQTPGQGLQFLFEYFSETQRNKGNFPGRFSGRQFSNSRSEMNVSTLELGDSALYLCASSPRQGAGTEAFFGQGTRLTVV.

This clone was counted ten times or more. The chain uses TRBV12-5 and TRBJ2-5; D is perhaps TRBD1 or TRBD2 (5 bases each). The CDR3 has 14 amino acids. Trimming cost V 5 bases and J 2 bases, with 12 bases left between them. CDR1 is LGHNT and CDR2 is FRNRAP in the germline V gene. Written as DNA, the CDR3 is TGTGCTAGTGGTCCCGGGGACGGACAAGAGACCCAGTACTTC. Its protein is CASGPGDGQETQYF.

The count of this clone is one. V and J are TRBV28 and TRBJ1-2; TRBD1 might be the D (5 bases). CDR1 MDHEN and CDR2 SYDVKM come from the germline V gene. This CDR3 has 13 amino acids. V lost 6 bases to trimming and J lost 0 bases, with 8 bases between them. DNA of the CDR3: TGTGCCAGCAGGGAGACAGCTAACTATGGCTACACCTTC. It translates to CASRETANYGYTF.

The chain links TRBV2 to TRBJ1-6; D unclear. Per the germline V gene, CDR1 is SNHLY and CDR2 is FYNNEI. The CDR3 is 14 amino acids. Trimming took off 5 bases at V and 3 bases at J, with 8 bases between the two ends. The chain's CDR3 is CASSPRDYNSPLHF. The CDR3 DNA sequence: TGTGCCAGCAGTCCCCGGGACTATAATTCACCCCTCCACTTT.